Below, 19 T cell receptor beta chains from the same sample are listed, as sequenced in a study of beta chain features in type 1 diabetes. Every bit of the isolated RNA underwent reverse transcription, so sequencing read expressed TCRB transcripts. The table came from immunoSEQ multiplex PCR; TCRdb's copy has only in-frame clones and leaves some out. Here the sample spans 250,000 or so clones, more than 11% being singletons. The study, taken as a whole, reports: In every one of the four CD4+ subsets, TCRB CDR3s were moderately but significantly shorter in Type 1 diabetes patients.

What these receptors recognize is not known. The specimen was naive CD4+ T cells from blood. The origin of the receptors is a man aged 25 to 40 with type 1 diabetes.

This clone was observed a handful of times. The CDR3 sequence: CASSLERGAYNEQFF. DNA for the CDR3: TGTGCCAGCAGCTTGGAGCGGGGGGCGTACAATGAGCAGTTCTTC. The chain carries TRBV5-8 and TRBJ2-1, with 9 bases aligning to TRBD2. J lost 4 bases, V lost 0 bases, and 2 bases had no gene match. The CDR3 length is 15 residues. CDR1 and CDR2 from the germline V gene are SGHTS and YDEGEE.

This rearrangement joins TRBV7-2 to TRBJ1-5; D perhaps matches TRBD1 (6 bases). Germline CDR1 is SGHTA and CDR2 is FQGNSA. V dropped 1 base and J dropped 5 bases, with 12 bases sitting between them. CDR3 length equals 15 residues. CDR3 amino acids: CASSLGGGSYQPQHF. CDR3 nucleotide sequence: TGTGCCAGCAGCTTAGGCGGGGGCAGCTATCAGCCCCAGCATTTT.

The chain is built from TRBV6-5 and TRBJ2-5; TRBD2 matches at 13 bases. The CDR3 loop spans 14 amino acids. With V trimmed by 6 bases and J by 4 bases, 2 bases remained unmatched. Germline CDR1 is MNHEY and CDR2 is SVGAGI. The CDR3 DNA follows: TGTGCCAGCAGGCGACTAGCGGGAGGAGAGACCCAGTACTTC. This gives the protein CASRRLAGGETQYF.

This clone was detected only a few times. The chain couples TRBV19 to TRBJ2-2; TRBD1 aligns across 8 bases. This CDR3 spans 14 amino acids. Germline CDR1 and CDR2: LNHDA and SQIVND (reference sequence). The V gene end was trimmed by 8 bases and the J gene end by 6 bases; junction bases not matched to a gene: 8. This CDR3 reads CASQGRGQAGELFF. The CDR3 DNA follows: TGTGCCAGTCAGGGCAGGGGGCAAGCCGGGGAGCTGTTTTTT.

Only a few counts were recorded for this clone. The chain is built from TRBV7-9 and TRBJ2-3, with D maybe TRBD2 (6 bases). The germline CDR1 and CDR2 sequences are SEHNR and FQNEAQ (reference sequence). V lost 1 base and J lost 1, with 12 bases in between. The CDR3 consists of 16 residues. CDR3 loop: CASSLGKGGGTDTQYF. CDR3 bases: TGTGCCAGCAGCTTAGGAAAGGGCGGGGGCACAGATACGCAGTATTTT.

This clone was observed a handful of times. The chain uses TRBV6-1 and TRBJ2-7, with D tentatively TRBD2 (5 bases). The CDR3 is made up of 14 amino acids. Germline V gene lookup returns CDR1 MNHNS and CDR2 SASEGT. Between the trimmed V and J ends, which lost 8 bases and 2 bases, there was a span of 16 bases. CDR3 sequence (DNA): TGTGCCAGCGAGGGTCGGACTGGCCCCTACGAGCAGTACTTC. Its translation: CASEGRTGPYEQYF.

This clone was recorded a few times. This rearrangement joins TRBV9 to TRBJ2-3, with D possibly being TRBD2 (6 bases). The ends were cut back, 0 bases at V and 5 bases at J, with 16 bases in the middle. There are 16 residues in the CDR3. Germline-derived CDR1 and CDR2 are SGDLS and YYNGEE. Here the CDR3 reads CASSVGVGQGGDTQYF. The CDR3 DNA reads as TGTGCCAGCAGCGTAGGAGTAGGGCAGGGAGGAGATACGCAGTATTTT.

A few counts support this clone. The CDR3 DNA reads as TGTGCCAGCAGCCCACGGGTTGGCCCCTTCGCTAGCACAGATACGCAGTATTTT. It is translated as CASSPRVGPFASTDTQYF. This chain uses TRBV7-8 with TRBJ2-3; D gene ambiguous. There are 18 residues in the CDR3. The V end was cut by 5 bases, the J end by 0 bases, with 21 bases between. Germline loops: CDR1 SGHVS, CDR2 FQNEAQ.

The table lists this clone with a few counts. This chain uses TRBV6-5 with TRBJ2-7; TRBD2 aligns across 8 bases. The junction had 9 bases not matched to a gene; V was cut back by 6 bases and J by 2 bases. Germline assignment: CDR1 MNHEY and CDR2 SVGAGI. The CDR3 consists of 15 residues. CDR3 residues: CASSGRTSIPYEQYF. Written as DNA, the CDR3 is TGTGCCAGCAGCGGACGGACTAGCATACCCTACGAGCAGTACTTC.

The chain joins TRBV7-2 to TRBJ2-7, with 11 bases lining up with TRBD2. V was clipped by 1 base and J by 6 bases; unmatched bases: 5. The CDR3 length is 15 residues. Germline lookup yields CDR1 SGHTA and CDR2 FQGNSA. In DNA, the CDR3 is TGTGCCAGCAGCTTAGATTTAGCGGGAGGGCGCGAGCAGTACTTC. Protein product: CASSLDLAGGREQYF.

This clone was observed a handful of times. The chain recombines TRBV28 with TRBJ1-1; 8 bases fit TRBD1. V lost 6 bases and J lost 6; bases outside the gene matches: 3. This CDR3 is built from 12 residues. Germline V gene data show CDR1 as MDHEN and CDR2 as SYDVKM. The CDR3 region has the DNA TGTGCCAGCAGATCAGGGGGCCCTGAAGCTTTCTTT. Translated, it gives CASRSGGPEAFF.

There are a few counts of this clone. The V call is TRBV30, the J call TRBJ2-7; 8 bases map to TRBD2. Germline V gene data show CDR1 as GTSNPN and CDR2 as SVGIG (reference sequence). Trimming took 3 bases from V and 0 from J; bases not matched to a gene: 10. The CDR3 consists of 16 residues. The CDR3 bases are TGTGCCTGGAGCCCCCTCCTAGCGGGTAACTCCTACGAGCAGTACTTC. It specifies CAWSPLLAGNSYEQYF.

The V and J genes are TRBV5-4 and TRBJ1-1; 12 nucleotides match TRBD1. This CDR3 has 13 amino acids. Looked up from germline, CDR1 is SGHNT and CDR2 is YYREEE (reference sequence). Trimming cost V 10 bases and J 4 bases; bases outside gene matches: 5. In nucleotides, the CDR3 is TGTGCCGCGGGACAGGGGGCGAGCACTGAAGCTTTCTTT. This encodes CAAGQGASTEAFF.

This clone was counted a few times. The chain combines TRBV19 with TRBJ1-1; TRBD1 matches at 7 bases. This CDR3 is 15 amino acids long. Germline assignment: CDR1 LNHDA and CDR2 SQIVND (reference sequence). After removal of 6 bases from V and 4 bases from J, the junction contained 11 bases not matched to a gene. The CDR3 reads CASSLGRQGPTEAFF. The DNA for the CDR3 is TGTGCCAGTAGCCTCGGCCGACAGGGCCCCACTGAAGCTTTCTTT.

This clone has more than one count but fewer than ten. CDR3 DNA sequence: TGCGCCAGCAGCTTAGCAGGGTCCTACGAAAAACTGTTTTTT. It codes for CASSLAGSYEKLFF. V and J are TRBV5-1 and TRBJ1-4, with D possibly TRBD1 on 5 matching bases. The V end was cut by 2 bases, the J end by 8 bases, with 13 bases between. There are 14 residues in the CDR3. Germline V gene lookup returns CDR1 SGHRS and CDR2 YFSETQ.

This clone was seen a handful of times. CDR3 loop: CASSPPLAEAFF. DNA of the CDR3: TGTGCCAGCTCACCACCTTTAGCTGAAGCTTTCTTT. V and J are TRBV18 and TRBJ1-1; no clear D. Germline CDR1 reads KGHSH; CDR2 reads LQKENI. V shed 0 bases and J shed 6 bases, with 5 bases lying between them. The CDR3 is 12 residues long.

This clone has only a few counts. This rearrangement joins TRBV27 to TRBJ2-3; a weak D match, TRBD1 (6 bases). V lost 3 bases and J 6 bases, leaving 10 bases between the germline ends. Germline V gene data show CDR1 as MNHEY and CDR2 as SMNVEV (reference sequence). CDR3 length equals 13 residues. CDR3 DNA sequence: TGTGCCAGCAGTTTCTCAGGGGAGGATACGCAGTATTTT. Translated: CASSFSGEDTQYF.

This clone was observed once. The J gene is TRBJ1-1, the V gene TRBV18, with 10 bases lining up with TRBD1. CDR1 is KGHSH and CDR2 is LQKENI in the germline V gene. The V and J ends lost 2 bases and 7 bases, in that order; junction bases with no gene match: 10. The CDR3 loop spans 16 amino acids. The CDR3 DNA follows: TGTGCCAGCTCACCATCTGTGGGGACAGGGGATAGTGAAGCTTTCTTT. It is translated as CASSPSVGTGDSEAFF.

The V and J genes are TRBV25-1 and TRBJ2-5; possibly TRBD2 for D (7 bases). The CDR3 sequence is 15 residues long. Trimming left V 5 bases short and J 1 base short, with 14 bases between. Germline-derived CDR1 and CDR2 are MGHDK and SYGVNS. The CDR3 DNA reads as TGTGCCAGCAGTCCCCGAGGGGGGGGCCAAGAGACCCAGTACTTC. Translating it yields CASSPRGGGQETQYF.